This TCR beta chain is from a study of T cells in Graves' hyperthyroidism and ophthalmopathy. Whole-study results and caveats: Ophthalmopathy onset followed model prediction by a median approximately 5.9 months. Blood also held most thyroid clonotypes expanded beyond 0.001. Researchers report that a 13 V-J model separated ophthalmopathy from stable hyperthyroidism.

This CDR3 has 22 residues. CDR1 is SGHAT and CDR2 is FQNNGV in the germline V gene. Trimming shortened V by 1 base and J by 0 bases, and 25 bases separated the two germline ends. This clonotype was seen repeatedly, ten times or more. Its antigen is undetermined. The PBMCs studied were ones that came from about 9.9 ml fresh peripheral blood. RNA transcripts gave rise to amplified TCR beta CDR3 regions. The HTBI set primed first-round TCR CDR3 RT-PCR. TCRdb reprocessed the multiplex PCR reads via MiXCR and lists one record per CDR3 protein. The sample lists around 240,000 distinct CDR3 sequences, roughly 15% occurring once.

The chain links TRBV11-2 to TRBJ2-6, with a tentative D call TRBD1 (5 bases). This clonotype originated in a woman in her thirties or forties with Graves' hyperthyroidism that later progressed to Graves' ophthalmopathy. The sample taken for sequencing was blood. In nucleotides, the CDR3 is TGTGCCAGCAGCTTAGGACTCGACCCCAGGGTAGGGGCCGACTCTGGGGCCAACGTCCTGACTTTC. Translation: CASSLGLDPRVGADSGANVLTF.